This T cell receptor (beta chain) stems from a study of cytomegalovirus exposure and HLA in healthy donors. Study details: Counted in an early data release were about 85 million unique TCRs from HLA-typed donors. Study conclusions and caveats: Some V segments, TRBV6-2 and TRBV6-3 among them, were indistinguishable and were therefore excluded. A later analysis showed that HLA-associated TCR beta chains had undergone more clonal expansion than equally common others.

Germline V gene sequence: CDR1 LNHDA, CDR2 SQIVND (reference sequence). CDR3 size: 14 residues. Unmatched junction bases numbered 5, after V lost 4 bases and J lost 5 bases. Primers: 60 Vbeta forward and 13 Jbeta reverse. Assay: immunoSEQ multiplex PCR; the TCRdb copy retains only in-frame clones and omits some. The sample holds about 180,000 clones, roughly 79% seen once. This clone came up once. The antigen remains undetermined. The chain has TRBV19 and TRBJ1-1; 9 bases are a match to TRBD1. This clonotype was obtained from a man aged 25-45 years in good health and CMV-seronegative. The sequencing sample was made of PBMCs. CDR3 sequence: CASSTTGGWTEAFF. In DNA, the CDR3 is TGTGCCAGTAGTACTACAGGGGGCTGGACTGAAGCTTTCTTT.